This T cell receptor beta chain was sequenced during a study of T cells in Graves' hyperthyroidism and ophthalmopathy. Diagnoses used clinical symptoms, serum thyroxine and TRAb, thyroid ultrasound and orbital computed tomography. V lost 4 bases, J lost 1 base, and 4 bases stayed unmatched. This CDR3 is 15 amino acids long. CDR1 is SGHAT, CDR2 FQDESV, per germline (reference sequence). TCR beta CDR3 regions were amplified from RNA transcripts. Primed by the HTBI set, a first-round RT-PCR was run on the TCR CDR3. TCRdb recomputed calls from the multiplex PCR reads with MiXCR, one row per CDR3 protein. The table lists around 600,000 distinct CDR3 sequences, roughly 45% of them singletons.

This chain joins TRBV11-1 and TRBJ1-2; 9 nucleotides match TRBD1. Sequencing was performed on peripheral blood or thyroid tissue (not recorded which). The receptor was derived from an adult man with Graves' disease, either hyperthyroidism or ophthalmopathy (not recorded which). The CDR3 loop is CASSSDRGINYGYTF. CDR3 nucleotide sequence: TGTGCCAGCAGCTCGGACAGGGGTATTAACTATGGCTACACCTTC.